The rows below give T cell receptor beta chains drawn from one sample of a study of T cell responses to AZD1222 COVID-19 vaccine. The repertoire was sequenced with immunoSEQ multiplex PCR; TCRdb's copy has only in-frame clones and lacks some. The sample holds around 110,000 clones, around 90% seen once. The sequencing used peripheral blood, collected on day 0 of AZD1222 vaccination. Receptor source: an adult in good health. Both conserved end residues are part of each CDR3. A D gene is named only where the DNA matches it firmly. Where a row states a size, it is once, few, many or the class of an expanded clone; other rows omit it.

J gene: TRBJ1-2
D gene: NA
clone size: few
CDR3 length: 15
V gene: TRBV10-2
CDR3 protein: CASLRRDSGEEGYTF
CDR3 DNA: TGCGCCAGCCTGCGTCGCGACTCGGGGGAGGAGGGCTACACCTTC

J gene: TRBJ1-1
D gene: NA
clone size: NA
CDR3 length: 14
V gene: TRBV6-4
CDR3 protein: CASRRGPGNTEAFF
CDR3 DNA: TGTGCCAGCAGAAGGGGTCCGGGGAACACTGAAGCTTTCTTT

J gene: TRBJ2-1
D gene: TRBD2
clone size: NA
CDR3 length: 17
V gene: TRBV11-2
CDR3 protein: CASSLGIAGGGVNEQFF
CDR3 DNA: TGTGCCAGCAGCCTAGGGATAGCGGGAGGAGGGGTCAATGAGCAGTTCTTC

J gene: TRBJ2-7
D gene: NA
clone size: NA
CDR3 length: 21
V gene: TRBV1
CDR3 protein: CTSSQDINLVRRQVSSYEQYF
CDR3 DNA: TGCACCAGCAGCCAAGACATTAATCTGGTCCGTCGACAGGTATCCTCCTACGAGCAGTACTTC

J gene: TRBJ2-7
D gene: NA
clone size: few
CDR3 length: 14
V gene: TRBV7-9
CDR3 protein: CASRPWEGGEEQYF
CDR3 DNA: TGTGCCAGCAGACCCTGGGAGGGGGGAGAAGAGCAGTACTTC

J gene: TRBJ1-1
D gene: NA
clone size: NA
CDR3 length: 12
V gene: TRBV18
CDR3 protein: CASSWTRGEAFF
CDR3 DNA: TGTGCCAGCTCATGGACTCGAGGGGAAGCTTTCTTT

J gene: TRBJ1-4
D gene: TRBD1
clone size: NA
CDR3 length: 15
V gene: TRBV27
CDR3 protein: CASSGQGATNEKLFF
CDR3 DNA: TGTGCCAGCAGCGGACAGGGGGCGACTAATGAAAAACTGTTTTTT

J gene: TRBJ2-5
D gene: NA
clone size: NA
CDR3 length: 13
V gene: TRBV3-1/TRBV3-2
CDR3 protein: CASSQGSGETQYF
CDR3 DNA: TGTGCCAGCAGTCAGGGCTCGGGAGAGACCCAGTACTTC

J gene: TRBJ2-3
D gene: NA
clone size: NA
CDR3 length: 15
V gene: TRBV7-3
CDR3 protein: CASSLGGNRGDTQYF
CDR3 DNA: TGTGCCAGCAGCTTGGGGGGTAATAGGGGAGATACGCAGTATTTT

J gene: TRBJ1-4
D gene: TRBD1
clone size: NA
CDR3 length: 15
V gene: TRBV7-9
CDR3 protein: CASSLSGTGFEKLFF
CDR3 DNA: TGTGCCAGCAGCTTATCCGGGACAGGGTTTGAAAAACTGTTTTTT

J gene: TRBJ1-2
D gene: TRBD1
clone size: once
CDR3 length: 18
V gene: TRBV7-2
CDR3 protein: CASSLGGTGGQGNYGYTF
CDR3 DNA: TGTGCCAGCAGCTTAGGAGGAACAGGGGGTCAGGGAAACTATGGCTACACCTTC

J gene: TRBJ2-7
D gene: TRBD1
clone size: NA
CDR3 length: 15
V gene: TRBV7-2
CDR3 protein: CASSPAGQGAYEQYF
CDR3 DNA: TGTGCCAGCAGCCCGGCCGGACAGGGGGCTTACGAGCAGTACTTC

J gene: TRBJ2-1
D gene: NA
clone size: NA
CDR3 length: 10
V gene: TRBV20-1
CDR3 protein: CSARREVQFF
CDR3 DNA: TGCAGTGCTAGGAGGGAGGTGCAGTTCTTC

J gene: TRBJ1-5
D gene: NA
clone size: NA
CDR3 length: 14
V gene: TRBV10-2
CDR3 protein: CASSEPNSNQPQHF
CDR3 DNA: TGCGCCAGCAGTGAACCGAATAGCAATCAGCCCCAGCATTTT

J gene: TRBJ2-5
D gene: TRBD2
clone size: NA
CDR3 length: 16
V gene: TRBV7-2
CDR3 protein: CASSLGASGGQETQYF
CDR3 DNA: TGTGCCAGCAGCTTAGGGGCTAGCGGGGGACAAGAGACCCAGTACTTC

J gene: TRBJ1-2
D gene: TRBD1
clone size: NA
CDR3 length: 13
V gene: TRBV27
CDR3 protein: CASRGLTGDGYTF
CDR3 DNA: TGTGCCAGTAGGGGCCTGACAGGGGACGGCTACACCTTC

J gene: TRBJ2-7
D gene: NA
clone size: NA
CDR3 length: 14
V gene: TRBV7-3
CDR3 protein: CASSPSPGSYEQYF
CDR3 DNA: TGTGCCAGCAGCCCCTCGCCCGGGTCCTACGAGCAGTACTTC

J gene: TRBJ2-1
D gene: TRBD2
clone size: NA
CDR3 length: 14
V gene: TRBV6-5
CDR3 protein: CASNPAGGLNEQFF
CDR3 DNA: TGTGCCAGCAATCCAGCGGGAGGGTTAAATGAGCAGTTCTTC

J gene: TRBJ1-4
D gene: TRBD1
clone size: NA
CDR3 length: 17
V gene: TRBV5-5
CDR3 protein: CASSLGVTGLFNEKLFF
CDR3 DNA: TGTGCCAGCAGCTTGGGAGTGACAGGGCTGTTTAATGAAAAACTGTTTTTT

J gene: TRBJ1-2
D gene: NA
clone size: NA
CDR3 length: 14
V gene: TRBV4-2
CDR3 protein: CASSQEGLVYGYTF
CDR3 DNA: TGTGCCAGCAGCCAAGAGGGATTGGTCTATGGCTACACCTTC

J gene: TRBJ1-3
D gene: NA
clone size: NA
CDR3 length: 15
V gene: TRBV6-5
CDR3 protein: CASRTQLYSGNTIYF
CDR3 DNA: TGTGCCAGCAGGACCCAGCTGTACTCTGGAAACACCATATATTTT

J gene: TRBJ2-1
D gene: NA
clone size: once
CDR3 length: 15
V gene: TRBV7-2
CDR3 protein: CASSSTRERGGEQFF
CDR3 DNA: TGTGCCAGCAGCTCCACCAGGGAACGAGGGGGGGAGCAGTTCTTC

J gene: TRBJ1-2
D gene: NA
clone size: once
CDR3 length: 14
V gene: TRBV10-2
CDR3 protein: CASTQGTPYDGYTF
CDR3 DNA: TGCGCCAGCACCCAGGGGACCCCCTATGATGGCTACACCTTC

J gene: TRBJ1-4
D gene: NA
clone size: NA
CDR3 length: 15
V gene: TRBV7-9
CDR3 protein: CASSTDSLTGEKLFF
CDR3 DNA: TGTGCCAGCAGCACGGACAGCTTAACAGGGGAAAAACTGTTTTTT

J gene: TRBJ1-2
D gene: NA
clone size: NA
CDR3 length: 13
V gene: TRBV12-3/TRBV12-4
CDR3 protein: CASSRGANYGYTF
CDR3 DNA: TGTGCCAGCAGCCGGGGGGCTAACTATGGCTACACCTTC

J gene: TRBJ1-5
D gene: NA
clone size: NA
CDR3 length: 14
V gene: TRBV3-1/TRBV3-2
CDR3 protein: CASSQRGGNQPQHF
CDR3 DNA: TGTGCCAGCAGCCAACGAGGGGGCAATCAGCCCCAGCATTTT

J gene: TRBJ1-2
D gene: NA
clone size: NA
CDR3 length: 16
V gene: TRBV28
CDR3 protein: CASSIGFGTLDYGYTF
CDR3 DNA: TGTGCCAGCTCCATTGGATTCGGGACCCTCGACTATGGCTACACCTTC

J gene: TRBJ2-7
D gene: NA
clone size: once
CDR3 length: 14
V gene: TRBV11-2
CDR3 protein: CASSLSDGGYEQYF
CDR3 DNA: TGTGCCAGCAGCCTGTCAGATGGAGGCTACGAGCAGTACTTC

J gene: TRBJ1-4
D gene: NA
clone size: NA
CDR3 length: 16
V gene: TRBV7-2
CDR3 protein: CASSVRGGGVNEKLFF
CDR3 DNA: TGTGCCAGCAGCGTCCGCGGGGGCGGGGTTAATGAAAAACTGTTTTTT

J gene: TRBJ1-2
D gene: NA
clone size: NA
CDR3 length: 16
V gene: TRBV4-3
CDR3 protein: CASSQIRGAGNYGYTF
CDR3 DNA: TGCGCCAGCAGCCAGATACGGGGGGCTGGGAACTATGGCTACACCTTC

J gene: TRBJ2-3
D gene: TRBD2
clone size: NA
CDR3 length: 19
V gene: TRBV3-1/TRBV3-2
CDR3 protein: CASSRDGTSGRSGTDTQYF
CDR3 DNA: TGTGCCAGCAGCCGGGACGGGACTAGCGGGAGAAGTGGGACAGATACGCAGTATTTT

J gene: TRBJ2-2
D gene: NA
clone size: NA
CDR3 length: 16
V gene: TRBV5-5
CDR3 protein: CASSHYPGPNTGELFF
CDR3 DNA: TGTGCCAGCAGCCATTACCCGGGACCGAACACCGGGGAGCTGTTTTTT

J gene: TRBJ1-1
D gene: NA
clone size: NA
CDR3 length: 14
V gene: TRBV7-2
CDR3 protein: CASSFSGLNTEAFF
CDR3 DNA: TGTGCCAGCAGCTTCTCTGGGCTTAACACTGAAGCTTTCTTT

J gene: TRBJ1-1
D gene: NA
clone size: NA
CDR3 length: 13
V gene: TRBV30
CDR3 protein: CAWSAGDNTEAFF
CDR3 DNA: TGTGCCTGGAGTGCAGGGGACAACACTGAAGCTTTCTTT

J gene: TRBJ2-3
D gene: TRBD1
clone size: NA
CDR3 length: 16
V gene: TRBV7-2
CDR3 protein: CASSSVDRGLADTQYF
CDR3 DNA: TGTGCCAGCAGCTCAGTGGACAGGGGGCTAGCAGATACGCAGTATTTT

J gene: TRBJ1-2
D gene: NA
clone size: NA
CDR3 length: 13
V gene: TRBV5-1
CDR3 protein: CASSLVQGAGYTF
CDR3 DNA: TGCGCCAGCAGCTTGGTTCAGGGTGCTGGCTACACCTTC

J gene: TRBJ2-2
D gene: NA
clone size: NA
CDR3 length: 13
V gene: TRBV27
CDR3 protein: CASSFPNTGELFF
CDR3 DNA: TGTGCCAGCAGTTTTCCGAACACCGGGGAGCTGTTTTTT

J gene: TRBJ1-2
D gene: NA
clone size: NA
CDR3 length: 13
V gene: TRBV10-3
CDR3 protein: CAISESTDYGYTF
CDR3 DNA: TGTGCCATCAGTGAGTCGACAGACTATGGCTACACCTTC

J gene: TRBJ2-1
D gene: NA
clone size: NA
CDR3 length: 12
V gene: TRBV10-1
CDR3 protein: CASSGVGNEQFF
CDR3 DNA: TGCGCCAGCAGCGGCGTTGGGAATGAGCAGTTCTTC

J gene: TRBJ2-2
D gene: NA
clone size: NA
CDR3 length: 17
V gene: TRBV5-5
CDR3 protein: CASSLDLLQGSTGELFF
CDR3 DNA: TGTGCCAGCAGCTTGGACCTACTGCAGGGAAGCACCGGGGAGCTGTTTTTT

J gene: TRBJ2-3
D gene: TRBD2
clone size: NA
CDR3 length: 14
V gene: TRBV7-9
CDR3 protein: CASSPRGETDTQYF
CDR3 DNA: TGTGCCAGCAGCCCACGGGGGGAGACAGATACGCAGTATTTT

J gene: TRBJ1-6
D gene: NA
clone size: NA
CDR3 length: 13
V gene: TRBV12-3/TRBV12-4
CDR3 protein: CASSAQGNSPLHF
CDR3 DNA: TGTGCCAGCAGTGCACAGGGCAATTCACCCCTCCACTTT

J gene: TRBJ1-5
D gene: NA
clone size: NA
CDR3 length: 15
V gene: TRBV7-2
CDR3 protein: CASSFGARDNQPQHF
CDR3 DNA: TGTGCCAGCAGCTTCGGGGCCAGGGACAATCAGCCCCAGCATTTT

J gene: TRBJ2-3
D gene: NA
clone size: NA
CDR3 length: 14
V gene: TRBV6-2/TRBV6-3
CDR3 protein: CASSNVAVTDTQYF
CDR3 DNA: TGTGCCAGCAGTAACGTAGCGGTCACAGATACGCAGTATTTT

J gene: TRBJ1-1
D gene: NA
clone size: NA
CDR3 length: 12
V gene: TRBV28
CDR3 protein: CASIMYGTEAFF
CDR3 DNA: TGTGCCAGCATTATGTATGGCACTGAAGCTTTCTTT

J gene: TRBJ2-2
D gene: TRBD2
clone size: NA
CDR3 length: 16
V gene: TRBV9
CDR3 protein: CASSPQTSGYTGELFF
CDR3 DNA: TGTGCCAGCAGCCCTCAGACTAGCGGATACACCGGGGAGCTGTTTTTT

J gene: TRBJ1-2
D gene: NA
clone size: NA
CDR3 length: 13
V gene: TRBV6-5
CDR3 protein: CASRVLAALGYTF
CDR3 DNA: TGTGCCAGCAGGGTGTTGGCGGCGCTTGGCTACACCTTC

J gene: TRBJ2-1
D gene: TRBD1
clone size: NA
CDR3 length: 16
V gene: TRBV7-2
CDR3 protein: CASSLALGSGGNEQFF
CDR3 DNA: TGTGCCAGCAGCTTAGCTTTAGGGTCAGGGGGCAATGAGCAGTTCTTC

J gene: TRBJ1-2
D gene: TRBD1
clone size: NA
CDR3 length: 16
V gene: TRBV27
CDR3 protein: CASSWGTGETNYGYTF
CDR3 DNA: TGTGCCAGCAGTTGGGGGACAGGGGAGACTAACTATGGCTACACCTTC